This T cell receptor beta chain appears in the sequencing data of a study of CD8+ T cells in alopecia areata. Turning to the study itself: The drug, tofacitinib, lasted 6 to 18 months, followed by 6 months off drug.

It was cDNA, reverse transcribed from extracted RNA, that served as the sequencing template. The method was immunoSEQ multiplex PCR; TCRdb's version includes in-frame clones alone and lacks a portion of them. The sample yields 150,000 to 200,000 clones, 65% to 75% seen once. With respect to this clone: Its antigen is unknown.

Study findings and constraints: Patients shared TCRs less clearly than mice did, possibly owing to HLA.

Sequenced here: CD8+ T cells sorted from blood, sampled at week 0. The sequence came from a human donor with alopecia areata.

The CDR3 DNA sequence: TGTGCCAGCAGTTTGCCCGAGGGGAGAAACTATGGCTACACCTTC. Translated, it gives CASSLPEGRNYGYTF. V gene TRBV27 combines with J gene TRBJ1-2; D is possibly TRBD1 (5 bases). CDR1 is MNHEY, CDR2 SMNVEV, per germline (reference sequence). V was clipped by 3 bases and J by 2 bases, with 13 bases between them. CDR3 length: 15 amino acids.